This TCR beta chain came from a study of cytomegalovirus exposure and HLA in healthy donors. Study-level information: The approximately 120 validation repertoires and the roughly 670 first-cohort repertoires shared a platform, a later analysis reported.

V lost 6 bases and J lost 0; bases outside the gene matches: 13. CDR1 is KGHSH and CDR2 is LQKENI in the germline V gene. This CDR3 has 19 amino acids. This clone was recorded once. Its antigen is still unknown. Repertoires were generated with immunoSEQ multiplex PCR, while TCRdb's copy carries only in-frame clones and drops some. Of about 130,000 clones in the sample, around four fifths are singletons; the top ten hold just under 30%. The donors were members of the roughly 130-subject validation cohort (separate from the approximately 670-subject first cohort). The study's findings and limits: High specificity and sensitivity for cytomegalovirus status were reported for the classifier.

Sequenced sample: PBMCs. The V call is TRBV18, the J call TRBJ2-6; 8 bases are shared with TRBD1. The receptor was derived from a man in his thirties or forties in good health and CMV-seropositive. CDR3 loop: CASSHRGTGQTSGANVLTF. The CDR3 DNA is TGTGCCAGCTCCCACAGAGGGACAGGCCAGACCTCTGGGGCCAACGTCCTGACTTTC. Full variable domain (rest looked up from reference TRBV18 and TRBJ2-6): NAGVMQNPRHLVRRRGQEARLRCSPMKGHSHVYWYRQLPEEGLKFMVYLQKENIIDESGMPKERFSAEFPKEGPSILRIQQVVRGDSAAYFCASSHRGTGQTSGANVLTFGAGSRLTVL.